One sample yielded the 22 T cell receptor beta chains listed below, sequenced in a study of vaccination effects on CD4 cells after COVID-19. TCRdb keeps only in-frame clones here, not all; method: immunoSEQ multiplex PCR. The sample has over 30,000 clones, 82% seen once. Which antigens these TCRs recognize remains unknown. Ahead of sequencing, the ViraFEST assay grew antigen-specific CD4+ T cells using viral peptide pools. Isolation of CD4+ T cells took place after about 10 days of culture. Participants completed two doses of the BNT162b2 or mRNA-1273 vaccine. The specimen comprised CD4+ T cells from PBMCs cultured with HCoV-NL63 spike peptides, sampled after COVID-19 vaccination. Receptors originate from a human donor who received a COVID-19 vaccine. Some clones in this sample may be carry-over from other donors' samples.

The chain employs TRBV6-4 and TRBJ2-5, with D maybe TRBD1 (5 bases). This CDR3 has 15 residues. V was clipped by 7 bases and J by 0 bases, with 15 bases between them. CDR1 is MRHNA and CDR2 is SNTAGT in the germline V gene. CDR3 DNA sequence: TGTGCCAGCATTTACAGGAAATCCAACCAAGAGACCCAGTACTTC. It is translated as CASIYRKSNQETQYF.

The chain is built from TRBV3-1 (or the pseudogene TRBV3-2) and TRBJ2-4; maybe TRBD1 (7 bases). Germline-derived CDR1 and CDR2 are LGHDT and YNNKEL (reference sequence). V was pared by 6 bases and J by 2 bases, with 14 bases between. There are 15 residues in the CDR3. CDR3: CASRGGGASKNIQYF. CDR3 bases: TGTGCCAGCAGAGGAGGGGGCGCGTCCAAAAACATTCAGTACTTC.

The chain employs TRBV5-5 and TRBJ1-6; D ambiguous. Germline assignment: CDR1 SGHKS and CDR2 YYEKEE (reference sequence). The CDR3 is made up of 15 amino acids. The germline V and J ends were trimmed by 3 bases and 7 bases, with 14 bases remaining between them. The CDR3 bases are TGTGCCAGCAGCTCATGGCAAACCTGGAATTCACCCCTCCACTTT. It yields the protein CASSSWQTWNSPLHF.

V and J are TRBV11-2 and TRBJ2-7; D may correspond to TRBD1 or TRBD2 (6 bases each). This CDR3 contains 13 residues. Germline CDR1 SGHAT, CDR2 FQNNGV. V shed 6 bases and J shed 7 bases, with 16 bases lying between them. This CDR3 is CASSQGRLGEQYV. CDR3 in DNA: TGTGCCAGCAGTCAGGGGAGGTTGGGAGAGCAGTACGTC.

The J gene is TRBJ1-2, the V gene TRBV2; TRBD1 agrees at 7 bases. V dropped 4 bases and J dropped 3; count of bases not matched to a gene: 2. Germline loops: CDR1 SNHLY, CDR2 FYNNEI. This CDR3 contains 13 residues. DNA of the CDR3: TGTGCCAGCAGTGGTGGACAGGACTATGGCTACACCTTC. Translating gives CASSGGQDYGYTF.

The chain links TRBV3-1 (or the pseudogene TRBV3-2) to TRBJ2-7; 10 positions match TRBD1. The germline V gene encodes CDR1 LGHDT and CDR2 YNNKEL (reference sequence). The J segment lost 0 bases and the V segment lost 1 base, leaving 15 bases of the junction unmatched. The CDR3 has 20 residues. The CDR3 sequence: CASSQAPTGGSGIASYEQYV. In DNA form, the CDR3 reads TGTGCCAGCAGCCAAGCCCCGACAGGGGGCTCAGGGATTGCCTCCTACGAGCAGTACGTC.

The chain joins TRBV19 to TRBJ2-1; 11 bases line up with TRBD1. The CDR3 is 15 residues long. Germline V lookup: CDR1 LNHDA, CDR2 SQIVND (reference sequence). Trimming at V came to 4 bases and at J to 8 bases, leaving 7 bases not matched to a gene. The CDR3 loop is CASSTDRGPRYEQFF. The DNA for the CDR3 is TGTGCCAGTAGTACGGACAGGGGGCCTAGGTATGAGCAGTTCTTC.

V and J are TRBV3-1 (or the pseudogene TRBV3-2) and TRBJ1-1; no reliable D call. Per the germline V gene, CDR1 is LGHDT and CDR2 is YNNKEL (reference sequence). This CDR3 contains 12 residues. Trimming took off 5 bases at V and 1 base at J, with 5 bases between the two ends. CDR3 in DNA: TGTGCCAGCAGCTCCACGAACACTGAAGCTTTCTTT. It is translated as CASSSTNTEAFF.

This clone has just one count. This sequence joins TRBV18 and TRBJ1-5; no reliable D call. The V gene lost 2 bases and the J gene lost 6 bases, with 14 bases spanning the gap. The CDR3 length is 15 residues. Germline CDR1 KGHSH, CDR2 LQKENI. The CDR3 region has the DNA TGTGCCAGCTCACCAGGGAGGGAAGTTGGTCAGCCCCAGCATTTT. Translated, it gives CASSPGREVGQPQHF.

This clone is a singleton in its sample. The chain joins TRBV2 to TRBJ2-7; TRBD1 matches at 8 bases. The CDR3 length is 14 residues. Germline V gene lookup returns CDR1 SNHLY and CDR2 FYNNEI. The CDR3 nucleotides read TGTGCTAAGACCCTGACAGGGGAACATGACGAGCAGTACGTC. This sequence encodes CAKTLTGEHDEQYV.

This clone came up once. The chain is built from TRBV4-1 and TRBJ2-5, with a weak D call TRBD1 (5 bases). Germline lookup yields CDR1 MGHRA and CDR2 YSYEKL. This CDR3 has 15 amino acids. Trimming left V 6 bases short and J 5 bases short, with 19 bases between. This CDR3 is CASRRTTAAQETQYF. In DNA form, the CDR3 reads TGCGCCAGCAGACGCACGACAGCCGCCCAGGAGACCCAGTACTTC.

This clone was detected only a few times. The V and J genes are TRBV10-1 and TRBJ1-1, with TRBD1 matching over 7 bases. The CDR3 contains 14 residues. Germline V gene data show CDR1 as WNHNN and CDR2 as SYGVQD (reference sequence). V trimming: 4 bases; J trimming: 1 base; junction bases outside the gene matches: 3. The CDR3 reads CASSGGTENTEAFF. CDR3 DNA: TGCGCCAGCAGTGGCGGGACAGAGAACACTGAAGCTTTCTTT.

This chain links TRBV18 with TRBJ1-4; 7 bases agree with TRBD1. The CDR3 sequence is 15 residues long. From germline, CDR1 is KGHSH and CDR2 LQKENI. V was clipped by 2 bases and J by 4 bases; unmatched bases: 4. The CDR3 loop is CASSPTGDVNEKLFF. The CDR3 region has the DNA TGTGCCAGCTCACCAACAGGGGATGTTAATGAAAAACTGTTTTTT. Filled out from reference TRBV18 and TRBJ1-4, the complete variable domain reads NAGVMQNPRHLVRRRGQEARLRCSPMKGHSHVYWYRQLPEEGLKFMVYLQKENIIDESGMPKERFSAEFPKEGPSILRIQQVVRGDSAAYFCASSPTGDVNEKLFFGSGTQLSVL.

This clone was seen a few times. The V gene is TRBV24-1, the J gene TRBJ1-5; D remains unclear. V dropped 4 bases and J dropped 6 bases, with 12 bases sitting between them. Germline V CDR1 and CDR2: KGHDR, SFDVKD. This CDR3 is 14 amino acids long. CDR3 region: CATSEGQYGQPQHF. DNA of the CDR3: TGTGCCACCAGTGAAGGGCAGTACGGTCAGCCCCAGCATTTT.

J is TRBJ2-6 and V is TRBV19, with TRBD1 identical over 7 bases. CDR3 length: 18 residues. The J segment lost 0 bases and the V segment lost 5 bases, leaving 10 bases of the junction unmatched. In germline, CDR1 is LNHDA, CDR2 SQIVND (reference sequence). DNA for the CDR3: TGTGCCAGTAGTCTGAAACCAGGGGGAAGCTCTGGGGCCAACGTCCTGACTTTC. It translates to CASSLKPGGSSGANVLTF.

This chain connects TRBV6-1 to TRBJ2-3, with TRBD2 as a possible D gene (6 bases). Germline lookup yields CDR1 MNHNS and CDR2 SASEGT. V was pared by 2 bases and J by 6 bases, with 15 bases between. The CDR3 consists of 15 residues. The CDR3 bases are TGTGCCAGCAGTGAAAGGGGTTCGGGGGAGGATACGCAGTATTTT. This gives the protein CASSERGSGEDTQYF.

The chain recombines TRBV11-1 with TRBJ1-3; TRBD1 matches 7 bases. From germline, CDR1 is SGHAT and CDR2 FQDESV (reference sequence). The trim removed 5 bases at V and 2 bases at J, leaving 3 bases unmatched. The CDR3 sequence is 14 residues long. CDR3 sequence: CASSATGPGNTIYF. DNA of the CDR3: TGTGCCAGCAGCGCGACAGGGCCTGGAAACACCATATATTTT.

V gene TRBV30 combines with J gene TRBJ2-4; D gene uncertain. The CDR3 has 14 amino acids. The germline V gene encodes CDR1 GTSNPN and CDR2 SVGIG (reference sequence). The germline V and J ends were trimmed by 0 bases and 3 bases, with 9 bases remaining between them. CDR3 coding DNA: TGTGCCTGGAGTGTAGCCTTCATCAAAAACATTCAGTACTTC. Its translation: CAWSVAFIKNIQYF.

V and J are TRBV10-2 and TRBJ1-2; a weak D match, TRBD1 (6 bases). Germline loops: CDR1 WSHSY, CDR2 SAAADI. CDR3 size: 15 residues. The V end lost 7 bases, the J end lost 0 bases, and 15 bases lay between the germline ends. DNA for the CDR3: TGCGCCAGCACCCAAACAGGGCCGACTAACTATGGCTACACCTTC. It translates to CASTQTGPTNYGYTF.

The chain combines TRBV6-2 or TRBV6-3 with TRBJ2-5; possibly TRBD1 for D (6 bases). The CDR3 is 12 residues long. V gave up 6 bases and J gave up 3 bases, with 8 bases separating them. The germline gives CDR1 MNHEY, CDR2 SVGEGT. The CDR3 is CASSGQKETQYF. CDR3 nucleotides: TGTGCCAGCAGCGGACAGAAAGAGACCCAGTACTTC.

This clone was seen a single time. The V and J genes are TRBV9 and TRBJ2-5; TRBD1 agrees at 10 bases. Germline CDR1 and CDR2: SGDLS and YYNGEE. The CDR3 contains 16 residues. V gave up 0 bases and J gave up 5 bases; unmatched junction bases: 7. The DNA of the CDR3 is TGTGCCAGCAGCGTAGTCGGGACAGGGGTGGGGGAGACCCAGTACTTC. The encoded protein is CASSVVGTGVGETQYF.

The CDR3 here is CAWSPGTLDQPQHF. For the CDR3, the DNA is TGTGCCTGGAGTCCCGGGACCCTAGATCAGCCCCAGCATTTT. This chain connects TRBV30 to TRBJ1-5; a possible D gene is TRBD1 (5 bases). The CDR3 loop spans 14 amino acids. V lost 2 bases, J lost 5 bases, and 13 bases lay in between. Germline lookup yields CDR1 GTSNPN and CDR2 SVGIG (reference sequence).